This T cell receptor (beta chain) came from a study of cytomegalovirus exposure and HLA in healthy donors. Turning to this clone: The antigen remains unidentified.

Notes on the study in general: An analysis that was carried out later associated 15,000 to 20,000 TCR beta sequences with HLA alleles at 0.05 false discovery rate. Several of the most significant clusters appeared, in a later analysis, to be linked to common viral pathogens. Most observed TCR sequences were rare, whereas some public TCRs were detected in many donors.

The PCR was carried out with 60 Vbeta primers and 13 Jbeta primers. Here immunoSEQ multiplex PCR was the method, and the copy in TCRdb shows in-frame clones only, minus some. The repertoire holds over 150,000 clones, with around 83% as singletons. Trimming pared 5 bases from V and 0 bases from J, leaving 5 bases between. Germline CDR1 reads LNHDA; CDR2 reads SQIVND (reference sequence). This CDR3 has 13 amino acids. The receptor was derived from a man between 45 and 60 years old in good health and CMV-seronegative. The chain links TRBV19 to TRBJ1-5; D not certain. The material sequenced was PBMCs. The CDR3 DNA is TGTGCCAGTAGTTTCGGTAGCAATCAGCCCCAGCATTTT. This encodes CASSFGSNQPQHF.